This TCR beta chain comes out of a study of T-cell memory formation after mild COVID-19. Study results and caveats: Some responding clones appeared in pre-infection memory, suggesting cross-reactive memory joined.

The CDR3 is 15 residues long. The V gene end was trimmed by 0 bases and the J gene end by 5 bases; junction bases not matched to a gene: 3. Germline assignment: CDR1 SGDLS and CDR2 YYNGEE. TCRdb used MiXCR to reprocess the 5' RACE reads, holding one entry per CDR3 protein. The data contain roughly 110,000 distinct CDR3 sequences, around 15% of them seen just once; the ten biggest clones take up 35% to 50%. In this sample, this clonotype turned up a few times. Its antigen is undetermined. This TCR was recovered from a man aged 18 to 30 who had mild COVID-19 (a few samples of this study predate the infection). Cell type and time point are not known. Material for sequencing was PBMCs or a T cell subset sorted from them (not recorded which). This rearrangement joins TRBV9 to TRBJ2-3, with 10 bases identical to TRBD2. CDR3 residues: CASSVGLAGGDTQYF. DNA of the CDR3: TGTGCCAGCAGCGTAGGATTAGCGGGGGGAGATACGCAGTATTTT.